This is a list of T cell receptor beta chains from one sample in a study of blood T cell repertoires in COVID-19. Sequencing was performed with immunoSEQ multiplex PCR; in TCRdb, only in-frame clones are kept and a portion is missing. The table has a few hundred thousand clones, approximately 83% seen once. Material for sequencing was PBMCs or T cells enriched from blood (not recorded which). All receptors derive from a man aged 25 to 40 who had recovered from COVID-19. Both conserved end residues are part of each CDR3. A D gene is named only where the DNA matches it firmly. The listing skips clone size in some rows; elsewhere it reads once, few, many or a size class.

NA,TRBV5-6,NA,TRBJ2-1,CASSLVGANEQFF,TGTGCCAGCAGCTTGGTGGGGGCGAATGAGCAGTTCTTC
NA,TRBV2,NA,TRBJ2-1,CASSRSGVNEQFF,TGTGCCAGCAGTAGGTCGGGGGTCAATGAGCAGTTCTTC
NA,TRBV7-2,NA,TRBJ1-4,CASSSGQINEKLFF,TGTGCCAGCAGCTCCGGACAGATTAATGAAAAACTGTTTTTT
TRBD2,TRBV27,NA,TRBJ2-7,CASSLSSRGVSYEQYF,TGTGCCAGCAGTTTATCGTCTCGGGGGGTCTCCTACGAGCAGTACTTC
NA,TRBV5-6,NA,TRBJ1-1,CASSLGRRATEAFF,TGTGCCAGCAGCTTGGGCAGGCGGGCCACTGAAGCTTTCTTT
NA,TRBV7-9,NA,TRBJ1-3,CASSPLHRRATGNTIYF,TGTGCCAGCAGCCCCCTCCATCGCAGGGCAACTGGAAACACCATATATTTT
NA,TRBV7-2,NA,TRBJ1-1,CASSLSHWNTEAFF,TGTGCCAGCAGCTTAAGCCATTGGAACACTGAAGCTTTCTTT
NA,TRBV27,NA,TRBJ1-6,CASSTNRDSPLHF,TGTGCCAGCAGTACCAACAGGGATTCACCCCTCCACTTT
NA,TRBV9,NA,TRBJ1-1,CASSVGRSEAFF,TGTGCCAGCAGCGTAGGGCGGAGTGAAGCTTTCTTT
NA,TRBV4-1,NA,TRBJ1-1,CASSQKSTDTNTEAFF,TGCGCCAGCAGCCAAAAATCGACAGATACGAACACTGAAGCTTTCTTT
NA,TRBV28,NA,TRBJ1-5,CATGVNQPQHF,TGTGCCACAGGGGTCAATCAGCCCCAGCATTTT
TRBD1,TRBV7-9,NA,TRBJ1-5,CASTWGTGVNQPQHF,TGTGCCAGCACCTGGGGGACAGGGGTCAATCAGCCCCAGCATTTT
TRBD1,TRBV19,NA,TRBJ1-5,CASRQTGVGQPQHF,TGTGCCAGTAGGCAGACAGGGGTAGGGCAGCCCCAGCATTTT
NA,TRBV9,few,TRBJ1-1,CASSPKPGETEAFF,TGTGCCAGCAGCCCTAAACCCGGGGAAACTGAAGCTTTCTTT
TRBD2,TRBV24-1,NA,TRBJ2-3,CATSYDTGGPDTQYF,TGTGCCACCTCCTATGACACGGGGGGGCCAGATACGCAGTATTTT
NA,TRBV10-3,NA,TRBJ2-7,CAIRRASESYEQYF,TGTGCCATCAGGAGAGCTAGCGAATCCTACGAGCAGTACTTC
TRBD1,TRBV10-3,NA,TRBJ2-7,CAIRTGEHEQYF,TGTGCCATCAGGACAGGGGAACACGAGCAGTACTTC
TRBD2,TRBV5-1,NA,TRBJ2-3,CASSKTSGRTDTQYF,TGCGCCAGCAGCAAGACTAGCGGGCGCACAGATACGCAGTATTTT
TRBD1,TRBV3-1/TRBV3-2,NA,TRBJ1-1,CASSQTGVSMNTEAFF,TGTGCCAGCAGCCAAACAGGGGTATCCATGAACACTGAAGCTTTCTTT
NA,TRBV27,NA,TRBJ1-4,CASSFAIGQSNEKLFF,TGTGCCAGCAGTTTTGCGATCGGACAGAGTAATGAAAAACTGTTTTTT
NA,TRBV2,NA,TRBJ1-3,CASSAAGPPTIYF,TGTGCCAGCAGCGCCGCGGGACCTCCCACCATATATTTT
NA,TRBV25-1,once,TRBJ1-1,CASSDVGQGRAFF,TGTGCCAGCAGTGATGTGGGGCAGGGGCGCGCTTTCTTT
NA,TRBV12-3/TRBV12-4,few,TRBJ1-1,CASSLSQFEAFF,TGTGCCAGCAGTTTAAGTCAGTTTGAAGCTTTCTTT
TRBD2,TRBV7-2,NA,TRBJ2-7,CASSLVAGHSYEQYF,TGTGCCAGCAGCTTGGTAGCGGGGCACTCCTACGAGCAGTACTTC
TRBD1,TRBV5-1,NA,TRBJ1-2,CASSLGQGWGYTF,TGCGCCAGCAGCTTGGGACAGGGATGGGGCTACACCTTC
TRBD2,TRBV7-8,once,TRBJ2-3,CASSLLRGGPDTQYF,TGTGCCAGCAGCTTATTGCGGGGGGGCCCGGATACGCAGTATTTT
NA,TRBV24-1,NA,TRBJ1-1,CATSDTSTDPNTEAFF,TGTGCCACCAGTGACACCTCCACAGACCCGAACACTGAAGCTTTCTTT
NA,TRBV3-1/TRBV3-2,NA,TRBJ1-2,CASSQDRVLNYGYTF,TGTGCCAGCAGCCAAGACAGGGTGCTTAACTATGGCTACACCTTC
TRBD1,TRBV5-4,NA,TRBJ1-2,CASSKDRGDNYGYTF,TGTGCCAGCAGCAAGGACAGGGGGGACAACTATGGCTACACCTTC
TRBD2,TRBV7-3,NA,TRBJ2-3,CASSLTVAGGLKDTQYF,TGTGCCAGCAGCTTAACGGTAGCGGGGGGCCTTAAGGATACGCAGTATTTT
NA,TRBV5-6,NA,TRBJ1-2,CASSSRDRGGGYTF,TGTGCCAGCAGCTCGCGGGACCGGGGGGGTGGCTACACCTTC